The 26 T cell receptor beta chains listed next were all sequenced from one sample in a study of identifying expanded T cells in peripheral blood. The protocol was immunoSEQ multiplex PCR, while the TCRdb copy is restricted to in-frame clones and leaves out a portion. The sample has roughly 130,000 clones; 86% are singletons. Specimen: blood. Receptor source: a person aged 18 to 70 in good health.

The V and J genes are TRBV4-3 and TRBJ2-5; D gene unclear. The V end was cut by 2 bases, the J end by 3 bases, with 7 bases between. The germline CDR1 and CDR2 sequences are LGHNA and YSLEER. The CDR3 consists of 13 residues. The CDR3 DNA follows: TGCGCCAGCAGCCAACAAAGGGAAGAGACCCAGTACTTC. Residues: CASSQQREETQYF.

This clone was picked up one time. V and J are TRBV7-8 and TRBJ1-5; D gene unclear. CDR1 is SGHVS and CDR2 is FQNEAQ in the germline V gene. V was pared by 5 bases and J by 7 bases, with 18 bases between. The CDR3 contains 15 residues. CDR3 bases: TGTGCCAGCAGCCCGGACCGGCAAATTCGGCAGCCCCAGCATTTT. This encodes CASSPDRQIRQPQHF.

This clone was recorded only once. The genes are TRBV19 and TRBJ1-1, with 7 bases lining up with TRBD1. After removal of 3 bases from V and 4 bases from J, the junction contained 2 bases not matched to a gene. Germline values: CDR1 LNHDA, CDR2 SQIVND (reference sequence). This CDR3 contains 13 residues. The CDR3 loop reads CASSMTGSTEAFF. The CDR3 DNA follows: TGTGCCAGTAGTATGACAGGGAGCACTGAAGCTTTCTTT.

The CDR3 DNA reads as TGTGCCAGCTGGGGCCAAAGGGGCAATCAGCCCCAGCATTTT. Translation: CASWGQRGNQPQHF. The J gene is TRBJ1-5, the V gene TRBV28; a possible D gene is TRBD1 (5 bases). Germline CDR1 reads MDHEN; CDR2 reads SYDVKM. V was cut by 8 bases and J by 2 bases, with 13 bases left in between. This CDR3 spans 14 amino acids.

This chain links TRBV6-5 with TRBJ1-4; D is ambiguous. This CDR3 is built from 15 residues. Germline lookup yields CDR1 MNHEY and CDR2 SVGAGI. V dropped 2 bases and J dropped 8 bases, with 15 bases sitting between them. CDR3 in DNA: TGTGCCAGCAGTTACACCCGAGTGCGTTTGGAAAAACTGTTTTTT. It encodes CASSYTRVRLEKLFF.

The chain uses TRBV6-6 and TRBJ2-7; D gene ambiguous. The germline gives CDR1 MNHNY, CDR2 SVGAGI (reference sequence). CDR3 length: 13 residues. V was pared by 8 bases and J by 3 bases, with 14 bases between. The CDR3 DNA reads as TGTGCCAGCGAAGACCATACGGGCTACGAGCAGTACTTC. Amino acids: CASEDHTGYEQYF.

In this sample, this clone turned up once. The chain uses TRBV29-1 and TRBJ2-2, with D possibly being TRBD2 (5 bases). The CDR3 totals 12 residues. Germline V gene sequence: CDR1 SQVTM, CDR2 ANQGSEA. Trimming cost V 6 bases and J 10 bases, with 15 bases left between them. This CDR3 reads CSVMTERLELFF. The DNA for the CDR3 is TGCAGCGTCATGACTGAGCGGTTGGAGCTGTTTTTT.

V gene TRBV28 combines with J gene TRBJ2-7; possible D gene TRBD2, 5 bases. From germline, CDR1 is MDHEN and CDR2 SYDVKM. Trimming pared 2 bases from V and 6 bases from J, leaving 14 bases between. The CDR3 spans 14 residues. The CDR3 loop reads CASSLTSTRVEQYF. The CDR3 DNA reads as TGTGCCAGCAGTTTAACTAGTACGCGGGTCGAGCAGTACTTC.

The CDR3 nucleotides are TGTGCCAGCAGGCCCAGGTGGAACAAAGAGACCCAGTACTTC. Protein: CASRPRWNKETQYF. This rearrangement joins TRBV28 to TRBJ2-5; D unresolved. The CDR3 length is 14 residues. In germline, CDR1 is MDHEN, CDR2 SYDVKM. Trimming shortened V by 6 bases and J by 3 bases, and 14 bases separated the two germline ends.

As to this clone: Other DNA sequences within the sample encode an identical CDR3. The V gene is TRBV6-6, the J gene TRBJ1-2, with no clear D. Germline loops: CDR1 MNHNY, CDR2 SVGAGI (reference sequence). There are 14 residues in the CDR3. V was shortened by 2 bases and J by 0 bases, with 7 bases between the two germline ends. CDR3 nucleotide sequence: TGTGCCAGCAGTTACGGAGCGCCTAACTATGGCTACACCTTC. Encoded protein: CASSYGAPNYGYTF.

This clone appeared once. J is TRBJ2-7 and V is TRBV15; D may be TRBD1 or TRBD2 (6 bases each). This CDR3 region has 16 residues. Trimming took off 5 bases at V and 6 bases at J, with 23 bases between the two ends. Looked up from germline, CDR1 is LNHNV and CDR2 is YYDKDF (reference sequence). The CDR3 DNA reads TGTGCCACCAGCCGAAAAGGGGGGCAGGCCGGACGCGAGCAGTACTTC. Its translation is CATSRKGGQAGREQYF.

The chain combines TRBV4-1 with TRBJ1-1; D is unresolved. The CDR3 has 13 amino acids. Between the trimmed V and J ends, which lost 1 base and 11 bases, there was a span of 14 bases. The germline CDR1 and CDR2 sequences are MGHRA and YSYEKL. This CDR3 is CASSQAGSRSAFF. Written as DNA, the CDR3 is TGCGCCAGCAGCCAAGCCGGGTCCCGTAGTGCTTTCTTT.

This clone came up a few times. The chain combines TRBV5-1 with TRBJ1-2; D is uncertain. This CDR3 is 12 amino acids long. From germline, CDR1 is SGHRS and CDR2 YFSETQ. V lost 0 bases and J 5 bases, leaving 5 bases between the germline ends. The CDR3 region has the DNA TGCGCCAGCAGCTTGGAGGATTATGGCTACACCTTC. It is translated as CASSLEDYGYTF.

CDR3 loop: CASSSGQGYEQYF. In DNA, the CDR3 is TGTGCCAGCAGCTCGGGACAGGGGTACGAGCAGTACTTC. This rearrangement joins TRBV28 to TRBJ2-7; 10 bases agree with TRBD1. The CDR3 length is 13 residues. Germline loops: CDR1 MDHEN, CDR2 SYDVKM. V lost 6 bases, J lost 4 bases, and 3 bases stayed unmatched.

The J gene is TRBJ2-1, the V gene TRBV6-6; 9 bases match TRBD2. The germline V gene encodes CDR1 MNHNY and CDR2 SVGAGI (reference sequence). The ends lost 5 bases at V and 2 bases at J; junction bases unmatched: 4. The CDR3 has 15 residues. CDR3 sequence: CASSRTSATYNEQFF. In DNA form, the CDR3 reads TGTGCCAGCAGTCGGACTAGCGCAACCTACAATGAGCAGTTCTTC.

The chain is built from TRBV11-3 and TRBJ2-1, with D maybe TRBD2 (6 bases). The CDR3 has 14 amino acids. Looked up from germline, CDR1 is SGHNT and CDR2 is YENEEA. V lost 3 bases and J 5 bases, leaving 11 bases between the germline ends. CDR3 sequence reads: CASSLAGTHNEQFF. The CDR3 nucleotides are TGTGCCAGCAGCTTGGCCGGGACTCACAATGAGCAGTTCTTC.

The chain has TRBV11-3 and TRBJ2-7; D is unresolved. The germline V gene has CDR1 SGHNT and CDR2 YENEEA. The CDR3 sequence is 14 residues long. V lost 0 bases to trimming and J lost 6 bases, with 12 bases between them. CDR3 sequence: CASSLETALREQYF. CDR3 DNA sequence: TGTGCCAGCAGCTTAGAGACCGCTCTGCGCGAGCAGTACTTC.

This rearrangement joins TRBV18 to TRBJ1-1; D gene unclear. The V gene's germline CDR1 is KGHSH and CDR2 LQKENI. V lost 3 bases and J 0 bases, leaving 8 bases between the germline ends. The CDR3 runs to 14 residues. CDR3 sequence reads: CASSPRVMNTEAFF. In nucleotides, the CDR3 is TGTGCCAGCTCACCGCGGGTTATGAACACTGAAGCTTTCTTT.

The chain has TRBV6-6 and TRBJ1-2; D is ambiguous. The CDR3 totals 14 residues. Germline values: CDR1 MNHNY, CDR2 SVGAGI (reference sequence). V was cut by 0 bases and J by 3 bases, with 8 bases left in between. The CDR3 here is CASSYSGDYYGYTF. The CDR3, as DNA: TGTGCCAGCAGTTACTCAGGAGACTACTATGGCTACACCTTC.

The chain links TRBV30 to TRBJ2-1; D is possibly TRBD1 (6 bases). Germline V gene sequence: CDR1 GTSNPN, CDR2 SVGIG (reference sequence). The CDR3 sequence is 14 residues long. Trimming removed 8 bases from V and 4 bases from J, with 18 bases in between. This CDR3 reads CAGIVGQRYNEQFF. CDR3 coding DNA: TGTGCCGGGATTGTAGGACAGAGATACAATGAGCAGTTCTTC.

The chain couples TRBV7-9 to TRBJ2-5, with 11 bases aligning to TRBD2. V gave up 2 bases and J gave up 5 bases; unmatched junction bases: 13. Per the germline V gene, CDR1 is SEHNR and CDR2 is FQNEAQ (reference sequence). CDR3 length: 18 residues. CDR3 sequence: CASSLKVTSGGRGETQYF. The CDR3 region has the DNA TGTGCCAGCAGCTTAAAAGTTACTAGCGGGGGAAGAGGGGAGACCCAGTACTTC.

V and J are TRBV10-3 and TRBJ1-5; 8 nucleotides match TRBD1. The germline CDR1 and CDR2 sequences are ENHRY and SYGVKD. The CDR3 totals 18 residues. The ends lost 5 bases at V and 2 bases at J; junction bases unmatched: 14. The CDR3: CAISPGTGQGLGNQPQHF. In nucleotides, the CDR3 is TGTGCCATCAGTCCGGGGACAGGTCAGGGGTTAGGCAATCAGCCCCAGCATTTT.

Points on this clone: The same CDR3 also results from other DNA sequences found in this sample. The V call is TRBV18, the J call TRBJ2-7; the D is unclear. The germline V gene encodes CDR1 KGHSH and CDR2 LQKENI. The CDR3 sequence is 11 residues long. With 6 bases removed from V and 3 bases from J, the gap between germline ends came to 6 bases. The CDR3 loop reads CASSPDYEQYF. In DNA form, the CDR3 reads TGTGCCAGCTCTCCAGACTACGAGCAGTACTTC.

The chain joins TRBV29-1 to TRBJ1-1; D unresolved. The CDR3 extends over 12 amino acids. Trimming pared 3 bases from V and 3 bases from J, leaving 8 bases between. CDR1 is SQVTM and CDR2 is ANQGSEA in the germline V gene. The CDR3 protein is CSVDSADTEAFF. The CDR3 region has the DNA TGCAGCGTTGATAGCGCGGACACTGAAGCTTTCTTT.

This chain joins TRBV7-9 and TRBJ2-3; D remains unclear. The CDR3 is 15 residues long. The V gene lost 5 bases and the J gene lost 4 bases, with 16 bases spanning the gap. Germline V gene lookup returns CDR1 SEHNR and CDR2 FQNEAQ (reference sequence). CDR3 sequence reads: CASSTTGVGADTQYF. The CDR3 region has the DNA TGTGCCAGCAGCACCACGGGTGTCGGAGCAGATACGCAGTATTTT.

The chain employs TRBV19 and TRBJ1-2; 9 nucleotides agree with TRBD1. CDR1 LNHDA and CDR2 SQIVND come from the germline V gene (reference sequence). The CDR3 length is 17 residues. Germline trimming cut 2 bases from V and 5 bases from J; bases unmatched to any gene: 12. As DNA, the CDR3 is TGTGCCAGTAGTATACCTCACCCACAGGGGGCCTCTTATGGCTACACCTTC. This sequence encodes CASSIPHPQGASYGYTF.